This TCR beta chain was sequenced for a study of cytomegalovirus exposure and HLA in healthy donors (dated by TCRdb to about 2017). About the investigation overall: An earlier analysis of fewer than 750 of the donors reported approximately 300 Gb of sequence data and approximately 120 million unique TCR beta sequences obtained from about 179 million T cells. Roughly 300 gigabases of sequencing data and 70 million to 95 million unique TCR sequences made up an early release that covered 500 to 650 HLA-typed donors. Among the roughly 390 genotyped donors, around 81% belonged to the genetic ancestry cluster associated with self-reported Caucasian donors. The study aimed to test whether cataloging public T cell receptors could reveal signatures of past pathogen exposure. The T cell repertoires of roughly 660 subjects were profiled by immunosequencing and related to cytomegalovirus serostatus. Along with the approximately 700-subject first cohort, a separate validation cohort of over a hundred different subjects was used. To predict cytomegalovirus infection status, the study brought together high-throughput TCR immunosequencing, statistical association of individual TCRs with disease status, and machine learning. A later analysis re-examined previously published TCR beta repertoires from several hundred donors and added high-resolution HLA genotyping to investigate patterns of TCR occurrence. Rather than drawing on any new phenotypic data, the later analysis identified candidate immune exposures from TCR beta sequences and the way those sequences occurred across donors. In an earlier analysis of over 550 of the donors, high-throughput TCR beta sequencing was used to judge whether each TCR beta V gene segment behaved as functional or pseudogenic. Donor age, sex, ethnicity and CMV serostatus were compiled together with the repertoire data. A later genetic analysis took genome-wide SNP genotypes for about three fifths of the 666 donors and used that subset as a discovery cohort. Every discovery cohort repertoire had been produced on one sequencing platform. HLA typing covered class I and class II loci at four-digit resolution. The number of typed donors differed by locus: about 629-630 for A, B, C, DRB1 and DQB1; some 500 for DQA1; 606 for DPA1; and roughly 470 for DPB1. About five DR-DQ haplotypes were treated as single units for association and clustering because of strong linkage in the cohort. On average, roughly 200,000 unique TCR beta nucleotide sequences were sequenced per donor among 398 genotyped donors of the cohort, with around 19% of those sequences being non-productive.

Beyond this particular receptor, the publication reports: According to a later analysis, TCR association rates differed among HLA loci, with DRB1 alleles showing the most associated TCRs and HLA-C alleles showing the fewest. Across donors, most TCR sequences were observed very rarely, whereas some public TCRs were present in many individuals. Several of the top co-occurrence clusters appeared to be linked to parvovirus B19, influenza, CMV and Epstein-Barr virus, according to a later analysis. A group of highly shared sequence variants was considered likely to be a technical artifact of the sequencing pipeline. In vitro tests confirmed that a few of the cytomegalovirus-associated TCR beta chains recognize cytomegalovirus antigens. The study listed 164 TCR beta chains as associated with cytomegalovirus. Strong co-occurrence of HLA alleles, especially DR and DQ, made assigning TCR associations to individual alleles difficult. A further reported finding was that TCR beta sequences accurately predicted the HLA-A and HLA-B alleles for most subjects in the first cohort. Compared with equally common non-associated chains, HLA-associated TCR beta chains in a later analysis were more clonally expanded and had lower generation probabilities. In a later genetic analysis, a missense DCLRE1C variant was associated with V-gene and J-gene trimming of TCR beta chains, and the association was replicated in an independent cohort. Because HLA typing was missing for some donors at each locus, association tests included only the typed subset. Because counts were too low, about 18 rarely observed V segments, including chromosome 9 orphons, were excluded from the earlier analysis of fewer than 650 of the donors. In an earlier analysis of approximately 600 of the donors, most TCR beta V segments were observed in productive rearrangements about 87% or about 30% of the time, broadly matching IMGT annotations. Most CMV-associated TCR beta chains appeared to be HLA-restricted in a later analysis, and the HLA associations seemed to be driven largely by CMV exposure. Correlated functional status among segregating V segments might reflect linkage disequilibrium, but an unknown experimental factor could not be ruled out. CMV serostatus was the only immune exposure information available for the cohort. The classifier was reported to diagnose cytomegalovirus status with high specificity and sensitivity in both the original cohort and the validation cohort. The cohort was sequenced for TCR beta chains only, and without alpha or paired-chain data the features that could be detected were limited. At a false discovery rate of 0.05, a later analysis linked around 15,000 TCR beta sequences to specific HLA alleles. According to a later genetic analysis, donors in an Asian-associated ancestry cluster had fewer N-insertions in productive TCRs than the roughly 670-donor mean. Some IMGT-functional V segments, including TRBV6-2 and TRBV6-3, could not be told apart with the 87-base-pair reads, so those segments were excluded. It was suggested by the authors that the approach could potentially be generalized to other disease states and immunological phenotypes. The presence/absence analyses assumed that sequencing depth was roughly uniform across donors, and that assumption may not be true.

Ends trimmed: V by 7 bases, J by 3 bases; bases unmatched to a gene: 5. The CDR3 covers 13 residues, taking in both the cysteine and the phenylalanine. Only the CDR3 portion is preserved as DNA: 39 bases, with reading frame beginning at the first base. CDR1 and CDR2 (SGHRS, YFSETQ) derive from the germline V gene. To note about this clone: Its antigen has not been determined. Base quality data are lacking; no much larger clone is found one base away.

The method behind the library was the immunoSEQ multiplex PCR assay. For the multiplex PCR, a mixture combining 60 forward primers for TCR Vbeta segments and 13 reverse primers for TCR Jbeta segments was used. The CDR3 region of rearranged TCR beta genes was amplified from genomic DNA by a multiplex PCR assay. On the Illumina HiSeq System, the amplified TCR beta libraries were sequenced as 87-base-pair reads. In the original analysis: In a later analysis, some 80 million unique TCR beta chains were counted across the 650 to 700 repertoires, and roughly 11 million of these chains were shared by at least two donors. A nearest-neighbor algorithm error-corrected the raw reads and collapsed the reads into unique sequences, merging closely related sequences to remove PCR and sequencing errors. To assign V, D and J gene segments, CDR3 sequences were aligned to IMGT reference sequences. For a sequence to be retained, a match of at least six nucleotides to both a V gene segment and a J gene segment was required. Rearrangements were classified as productive when the CDR3 lacked stop codons and remained in frame with V and J, and all other rearrangements were classified as non-productive. Following IMGT convention, CDR3 was defined as the stretch from the second conserved V-encoded cysteine up to the conserved J-encoded phenylalanine. Sequences without an unambiguous match to a single V gene segment were excluded from the earlier analysis of 450 to 650 of the donors. In an earlier analysis of several hundred of the donors, V segments were called functional above 56.7% productive rearrangements and were called segregating when the between-donor standard deviation exceeded 5%. A statistical classification framework was developed to diagnose cytomegalovirus status using the catalog of TCR beta chain sequences. V and J gene assignment, in a later analysis, came from comparing TCR nucleotide sequences with IMGT/GENE-DB human TR gene sequences. A later analysis assigned CDR3 sequences and most-parsimonious VDJ recombination scenarios with the TCRdist pipeline. In a later analysis, each TCR beta chain was defined by its CDR3 amino acid sequence together with its V-gene family, and reads without a unique V-gene family were excluded. A later analysis removed over 500 highly shared, low-generation-probability nucleotide sequences to deal with suspected cross-contamination and a sequencing artifact. In a later analysis, a clonal expansion index was calculated for each public chain from normalized within-repertoire ranks of inferred template counts. In a later analysis, generation probabilities were computed using a VDJ recombination model fitted to out-of-frame rearrangements, and the results were checked against IGoR. In a later analysis, hypergeometric tests were used to score TCR-TCR, TCR-HLA and TCR-CMV co-occurrence, with a repertoire-size bias correction applied to TCR pairs. False discovery rates were estimated in a later analysis by permuting HLA or CMV assignments 20 times. A later analysis grouped co-occurring TCRs with DBSCAN, adding TCRdist sequence similarity when clustering within HLA-allele-positive subsets. Repertoires with fewer than 30,000 or more than 120,000 public chains, plus five repertoires with anomalous nucleotide sharing, were excluded from co-occurrence clustering. TCRdb holds this immuneACCESS table with in-frame rearrangements only. Some clones are missing; in checked studies, unresolved V genes explain under half, and the rest has no known cause. V and J calls and clone size are given by that table; D and trimming were obtained from the DNA. Counted in this sample were about 120,000 clones; about four fifths of them appeared once. Together, the top ten hold 7.5% to 9.5% of the sample.

In total, approximately 700 healthy bone marrow donors made up the cohort. All cohort members were sampled while nominally healthy, although unrecorded immune exposures were likely present. The donor was CMV seropositive and belonged to the group of more than 250 seropositive cohort members. Every donor gave a peripheral blood sample, and the peripheral blood mononuclear cells from that sample were used for TCR beta sequencing. Genomic DNA was extracted from the blood cell samples with the Qiagen DNeasy Blood Extraction Kit. The sequenced sample consisted of PBMCs. This clonotype was sampled from a woman in her fifties or sixties in good health and CMV-seropositive. The chain is assembled from TRBV5-1 and TRBJ1-1; 8 bases in the junction line up with TRBD1. The CDR3 reads as follows: CASRTGTDTEAFF. The sequenced DNA: TGCGCCAGCCGGACAGGGACCGACACTGAAGCTTTCTTT.